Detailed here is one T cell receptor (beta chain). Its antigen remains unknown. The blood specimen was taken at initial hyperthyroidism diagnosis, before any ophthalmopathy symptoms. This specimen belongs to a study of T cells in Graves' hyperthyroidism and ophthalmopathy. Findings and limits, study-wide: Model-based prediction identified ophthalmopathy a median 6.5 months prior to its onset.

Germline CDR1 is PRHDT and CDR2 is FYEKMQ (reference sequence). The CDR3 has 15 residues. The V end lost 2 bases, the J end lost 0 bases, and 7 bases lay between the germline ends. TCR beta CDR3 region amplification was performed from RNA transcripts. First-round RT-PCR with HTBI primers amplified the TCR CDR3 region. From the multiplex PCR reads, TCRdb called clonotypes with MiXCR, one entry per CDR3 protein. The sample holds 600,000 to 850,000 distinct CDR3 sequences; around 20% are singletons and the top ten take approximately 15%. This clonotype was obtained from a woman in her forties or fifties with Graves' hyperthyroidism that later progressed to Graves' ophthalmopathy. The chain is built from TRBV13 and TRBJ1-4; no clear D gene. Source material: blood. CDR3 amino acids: CASSLRGTTNEKLFF. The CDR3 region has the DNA TGTGCCAGCAGCTTACGCGGGACAACTAATGAAAAACTGTTTTTT.